The 9 T cell receptor beta chains presented below share a single source sample, sequenced in a study of breast tumors, draining lymph nodes, adjacent tissues. TCRdb re-analysed the multiplex PCR reads in MiXCR, keeping a single row per CDR3 protein. This sample has roughly 70,000 distinct CDR3 sequences, with 40% to 55% found just once. The sample consisted of breast tumor tissue. These receptors came from a female donor with breast cancer. Some clones in this sample may be carry-over from other donors' samples.

As to this clonotype: The conserved phenylalanine or tryptophan normally closing the CDR3 is absent here, so this likely arose from a read error. It is unclear where the CDR3 begins or ends on the DNA, so no DNA is shown, and the CDR3 is as TCRdb lists it. The chain links TRBV6-1 to TRBJ1-5; the table's D call, TRBD1, has no DNA check behind it. The CDR3 sequence runs 16 residues, both termini included. CDR1 is MNHNS, CDR2 SASEGT, per germline. The CDR3 here is CASSAGQGAGNQPRHL.

The rearrangement joins TRBV5-1 to TRBJ1-1; D ambiguous. The CDR3 totals 13 residues. Germline-derived CDR1 and CDR2 are SGHRS and YFSETQ. Trimming shortened V by 2 bases and J by 2 bases, and 7 bases separated the two germline ends. The CDR3 reads CASSFRENTEAFF. CDR3 nucleotide sequence: TGCGCCAGCAGCTTTAGAGAAAACACTGAAGCTTTCTTT.

The chain employs TRBV20-1 and TRBJ1-2, with 9 bases aligning to TRBD1. From germline, CDR1 is DFQATT and CDR2 SNEGSKA (reference sequence). The V gene end was trimmed by 6 bases and the J gene end by 6 bases; junction bases not matched to a gene: 14. The length of the CDR3 is 15 residues. This CDR3 reads CSAAPPGQGSHGYTF. The CDR3, as DNA: TGCAGTGCCGCCCCACCTGGACAGGGGTCACATGGCTACACCTTC.

The chain joins TRBV6-6 to TRBJ2-2; either TRBD1 or TRBD2 may fit D (5 bases each). The CDR3 length is 16 residues. CDR1 and CDR2 (germline): MNHNY, SVGAGI (reference sequence). V was trimmed by 5 bases and J by 5 bases, leaving 18 bases between them. The CDR3 sequence is CASSRSGPWSTGELFF. CDR3 DNA sequence: TGTGCCAGCAGTCGTTCGGGACCCTGGAGTACCGGGGAGCTGTTTTTT.

The chain links TRBV7-6 to TRBJ2-7, with D possibly being TRBD1 (5 bases). Trimming removed 3 bases at V and 6 bases at J, with 15 bases between. Germline V gene lookup returns CDR1 SGHVS and CDR2 FNYEAQ. CDR3 length equals 14 residues. The CDR3 protein is CASSLGGRVFEQYF. The CDR3 DNA follows: TGTGCCAGCAGCTTGGGTGGCAGGGTCTTCGAGCAGTACTTC.

This chain links TRBV7-2 with TRBJ1-2; D is unresolved. CDR1 is SGHTA and CDR2 is FQGNSA in the germline V gene. V lost 0 bases to trimming and J lost 1 base, with 6 bases between them. CDR3 length: 14 residues. Here the CDR3 DNA reads TGTGCCAGCAGCTTAGCAGGAGATAACTATGGCTACACCTTC. Protein product: CASSLAGDNYGYTF.

On this clonotype itself: A much larger clone lies a single base off, so this may be a read error. This sequence joins TRBV11-2 and TRBJ2-1, with D possibly being TRBD2 (6 bases). The CDR3 has 16 residues. The germline V gene encodes CDR1 SGHAT and CDR2 FQNNGV. As DNA, the CDR3 is TGTGCCAGCAGCTTAGGTATAGCGGCTATATACAATGCGCAGTTCTTC. This gives the protein CASSLGIAAIYNAQFF.

The chain carries TRBV6-6 and TRBJ2-2; the D call may be TRBD1 or TRBD2 (5 bases each). Germline CDR1 and CDR2: MNHNY and SVGAGI (reference sequence). V was cut by 9 bases and J by 8 bases, with 16 bases left in between. This CDR3 region has 13 residues. The DNA for the CDR3 is TGTGCCAGTAAGAGGGGTGATTATGGGGAGCTGTTTTTT. Encoded protein: CASKRGDYGELFF.

This clonotype was counted at least ten times. The chain combines TRBV20-1 with TRBJ2-3; 7 bases are a match to TRBD2. The germline V gene has CDR1 DFQATT and CDR2 SNEGSKA (reference sequence). The V and J ends lost 0 bases and 5 bases, in that order; junction bases with no gene match: 11. The CDR3 is made up of 16 amino acids. In DNA form, the CDR3 reads TGCAGTGCTAGAGAGTCGGGGGGTTCAGCTATAGATACGCAGTATTTT. Amino acids: CSARESGGSAIDTQYF.